Given below is one TCR beta chain in context. The data originate from a study of cytomegalovirus exposure and HLA in healthy donors. Researchers ran the PCR with 60 Vbeta and 13 Jbeta primers. Methods used by the authors: Approximately 11 million shared chains were among around 80 million unique TCR beta chains counted in a later analysis. TCRdb's table, derived via immunoSEQ multiplex PCR, lists solely in-frame clones and lacks some. V and J calls and clone size are copied from that table; D and trimming were computed from the DNA. The sample includes 150,000 to 200,000 clones, roughly 80% of them seen just once. The origin of this receptor is a middle-aged man in good health and CMV-seropositive. Sample: PBMCs.

CDR3 region: CASSLTTSSTGTDTQYF. DNA of the CDR3: TGTGCCAGCAGCTTAACGACTAGTAGTACTGGCACAGATACGCAGTATTTT. The chain is built from TRBV7-3 and TRBJ2-3, with a tentative D call TRBD2 (6 bases). The CDR3 is made up of 17 amino acids. V shed 0 bases and J shed 1 base, with 14 bases lying between them. Germline V gene lookup returns CDR1 SGHTA and CDR2 FQGTGA. Supplemented by reference TRBV7-3 and TRBJ2-3, the full variable domain reads GAGVSQTPSNKVTEKGKYVELRCDPISGHTALYWYRQSLGQGPEFLIYFQGTGAADDSGLPNDRFFAVRPEGSVSTLKIQRTERGDSAVYLCASSLTTSSTGTDTQYFGPGTRLTVL.